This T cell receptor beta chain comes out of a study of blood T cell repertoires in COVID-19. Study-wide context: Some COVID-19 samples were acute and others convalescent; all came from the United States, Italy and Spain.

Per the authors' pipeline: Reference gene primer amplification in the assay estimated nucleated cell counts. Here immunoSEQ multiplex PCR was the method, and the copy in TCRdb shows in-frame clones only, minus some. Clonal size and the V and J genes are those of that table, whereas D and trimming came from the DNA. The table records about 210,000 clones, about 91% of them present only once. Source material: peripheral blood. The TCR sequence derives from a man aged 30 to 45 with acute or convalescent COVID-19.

DNA of the CDR3: TGTGCCAGCAGTTTAGAGGGATACGAGCAGTACTTC. This sequence encodes CASSLEGYEQYF. The chain combines TRBV28 with TRBJ2-7; a possible D gene is TRBD2 (5 bases). CDR1 is MDHEN and CDR2 is SYDVKM in the germline V gene. This CDR3 spans 12 amino acids. Trimming removed 2 bases from V and 4 bases from J, with 6 bases in between.